There are a few counts of the clone carrying this T cell receptor beta chain. Antigen unknown. This CDR3 is 14 amino acids long. This sample was included in a study of identical twins. Study-level results: A cross-sectional statistical analysis, not follow-up of the same donors, supported the conclusions.

A universal primer site was added by template switching, and unique molecular identifiers were carried by the cDNA. Each CDR3 protein is one row after TCRdb ran MiXCR on the 5' RACE reads. Of 1.5 million to 2 million distinct CDR3 sequences listed, less than 40% are singletons. Input material: cord blood. The genes are TRBV21-1 and TRBJ2-7. TRBV21-1 has pseudogene status. This clonotype was obtained from a newborn girl in good health. CDR3 amino acids: CASSKALPRYEQYF. CDR3 DNA: TGTGCCAGCAGCAAAGCGCTACCGAGATACGAGCAGTACTTC.